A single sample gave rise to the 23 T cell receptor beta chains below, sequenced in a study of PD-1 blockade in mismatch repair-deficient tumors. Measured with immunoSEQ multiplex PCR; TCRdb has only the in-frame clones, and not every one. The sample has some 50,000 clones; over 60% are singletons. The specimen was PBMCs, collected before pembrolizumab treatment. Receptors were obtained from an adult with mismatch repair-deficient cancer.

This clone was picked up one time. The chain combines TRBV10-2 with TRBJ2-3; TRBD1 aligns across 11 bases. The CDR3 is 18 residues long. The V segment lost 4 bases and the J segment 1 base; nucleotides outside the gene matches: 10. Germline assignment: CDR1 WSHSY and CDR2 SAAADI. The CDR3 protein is CASSAPLPGQGGTDTQYF. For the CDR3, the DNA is TGCGCCAGCAGTGCGCCGCTACCGGGACAGGGGGGCACAGATACGCAGTATTTT.

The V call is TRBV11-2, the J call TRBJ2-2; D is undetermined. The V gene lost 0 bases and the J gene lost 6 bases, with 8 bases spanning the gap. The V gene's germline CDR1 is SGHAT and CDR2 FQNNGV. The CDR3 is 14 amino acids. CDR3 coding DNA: TGTGCCAGCAGCTTAGATCGCACAGCCGGGGAGCTGTTTTTT. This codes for CASSLDRTAGELFF. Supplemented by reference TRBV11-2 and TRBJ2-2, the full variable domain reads EAGVAQSPRYKIIEKRQSVAFWCNPISGHATLYWYQQILGQGPKLLIQFQNNGVVDDSQLPKDRFSAERLKGVDSTLKIQPAKLEDSAVYLCASSLDRTAGELFFGEGSRLTVL.

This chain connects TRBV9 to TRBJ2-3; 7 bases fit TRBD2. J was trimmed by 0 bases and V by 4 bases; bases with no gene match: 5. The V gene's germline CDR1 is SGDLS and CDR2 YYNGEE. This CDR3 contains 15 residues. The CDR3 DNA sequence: TGTGCCAGCAGCTACGTAGCGGGCAGCACAGATACGCAGTATTTT. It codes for CASSYVAGSTDTQYF.

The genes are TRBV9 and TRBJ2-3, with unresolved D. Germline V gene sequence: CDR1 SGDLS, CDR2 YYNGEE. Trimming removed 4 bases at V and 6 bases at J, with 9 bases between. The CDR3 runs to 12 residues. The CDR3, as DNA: TGTGCCAGCAGCCCTACCAGGGATACGCAGTATTTT. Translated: CASSPTRDTQYF.

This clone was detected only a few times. The CDR3 is CASSLTGFDQPQHF. The CDR3 DNA is TGTGCCAGCAGTTTAACAGGGTTCGATCAGCCCCAGCATTTT. This rearrangement joins TRBV28 to TRBJ1-5, with a tentative D call TRBD1 (6 bases). The V and J ends lost 2 bases and 5 bases respectively, with 10 bases between them. Germline assignment: CDR1 MDHEN and CDR2 SYDVKM. The CDR3 spans 14 residues.

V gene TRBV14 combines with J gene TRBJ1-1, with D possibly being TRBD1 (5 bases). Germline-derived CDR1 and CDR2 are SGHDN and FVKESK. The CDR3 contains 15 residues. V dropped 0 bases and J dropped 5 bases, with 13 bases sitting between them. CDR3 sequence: CASSQDLGQGTEAFF. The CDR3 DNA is TGTGCCAGCAGCCAAGACCTGGGGCAGGGAACTGAAGCTTTCTTT.

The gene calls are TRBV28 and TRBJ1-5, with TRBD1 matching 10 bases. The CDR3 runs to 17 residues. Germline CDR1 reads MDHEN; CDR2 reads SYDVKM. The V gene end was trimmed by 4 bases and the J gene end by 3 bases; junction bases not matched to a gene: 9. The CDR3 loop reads CASSSTGTGAPNQPQHF. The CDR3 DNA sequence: TGTGCCAGCAGTTCTACCGGGACAGGGGCCCCCAATCAGCCCCAGCATTTT.

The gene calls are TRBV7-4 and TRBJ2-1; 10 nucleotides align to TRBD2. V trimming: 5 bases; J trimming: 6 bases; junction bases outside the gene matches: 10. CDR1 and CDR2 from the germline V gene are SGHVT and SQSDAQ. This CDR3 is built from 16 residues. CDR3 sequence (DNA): TGTGCCAGCAGCACCAGCGGGAGGGGTCCTGTCAATGAGCAGTTCTTC. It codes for CASSTSGRGPVNEQFF.

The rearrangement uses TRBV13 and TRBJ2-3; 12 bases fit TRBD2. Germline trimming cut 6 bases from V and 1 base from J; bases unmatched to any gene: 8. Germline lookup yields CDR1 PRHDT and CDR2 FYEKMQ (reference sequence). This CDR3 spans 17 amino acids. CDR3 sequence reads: CASSHRLAGVGTDTQYF. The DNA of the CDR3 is TGTGCCAGCAGTCATAGACTAGCGGGAGTGGGCACAGATACGCAGTATTTT.

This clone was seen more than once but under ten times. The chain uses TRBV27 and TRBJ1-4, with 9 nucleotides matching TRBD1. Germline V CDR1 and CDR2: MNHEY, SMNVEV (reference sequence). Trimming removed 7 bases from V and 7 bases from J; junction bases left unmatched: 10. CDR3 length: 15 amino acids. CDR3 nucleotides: TGTGCCAGCAAGAGAAGCGGGACAGGGATTGAAAAACTGTTTTTT. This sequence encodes CASKRSGTGIEKLFF. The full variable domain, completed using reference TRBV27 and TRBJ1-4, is EAQVTQNPRYLITVTGKKLTVTCSQNMNHEYMSWYRQDPGLGLRQIYYSMNVEVTDKGDVPEGYKVSRKEKRNFPLILESPSPNQTSLYFCASKRSGTGIEKLFFGSGTQLSVL.

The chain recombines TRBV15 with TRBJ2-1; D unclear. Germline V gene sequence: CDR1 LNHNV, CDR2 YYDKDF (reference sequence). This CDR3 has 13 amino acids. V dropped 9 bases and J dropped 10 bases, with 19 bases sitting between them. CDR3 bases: TGTGCCACAAGCTTCGGGCTCGTATCGGAGCAGTTCTTC. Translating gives CATSFGLVSEQFF.

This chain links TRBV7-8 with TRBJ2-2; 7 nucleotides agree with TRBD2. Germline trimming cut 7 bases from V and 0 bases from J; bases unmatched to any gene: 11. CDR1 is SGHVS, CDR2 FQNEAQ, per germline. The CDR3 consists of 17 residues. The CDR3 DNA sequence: TGTGCCAGCACCAGGGCGGGAGCGGTGGCGAACACCGGGGAGCTGTTTTTT. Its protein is CASTRAGAVANTGELFF.

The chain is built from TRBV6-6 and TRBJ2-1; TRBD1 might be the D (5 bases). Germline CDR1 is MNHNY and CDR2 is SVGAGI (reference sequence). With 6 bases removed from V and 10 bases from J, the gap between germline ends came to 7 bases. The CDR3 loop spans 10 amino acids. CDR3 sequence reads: CASRGVEQFF. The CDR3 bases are TGTGCCAGCAGAGGGGTGGAGCAGTTCTTC.

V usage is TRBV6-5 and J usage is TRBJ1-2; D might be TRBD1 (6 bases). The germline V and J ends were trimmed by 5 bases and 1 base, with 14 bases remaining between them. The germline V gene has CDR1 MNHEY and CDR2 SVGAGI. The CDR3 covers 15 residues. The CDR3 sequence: CASSPQGVDNYGYTF. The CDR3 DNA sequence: TGTGCCAGCAGTCCACAGGGAGTAGATAACTATGGCTACACCTTC.

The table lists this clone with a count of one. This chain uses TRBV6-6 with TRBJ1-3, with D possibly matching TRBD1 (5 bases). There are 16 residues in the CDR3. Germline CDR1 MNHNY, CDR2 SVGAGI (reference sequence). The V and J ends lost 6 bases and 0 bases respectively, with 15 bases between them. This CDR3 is CASSYLGHPSGNTIYF. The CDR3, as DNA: TGTGCCAGCAGCTACCTCGGACACCCCTCTGGAAACACCATATATTTT.

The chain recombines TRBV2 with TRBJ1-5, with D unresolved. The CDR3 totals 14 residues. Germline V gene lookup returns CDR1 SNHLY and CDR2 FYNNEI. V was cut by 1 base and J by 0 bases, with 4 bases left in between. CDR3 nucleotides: TGTGCCAGCAGTGAAGGGAGTAGCAATCAGCCCCAGCATTTT. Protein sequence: CASSEGSSNQPQHF.

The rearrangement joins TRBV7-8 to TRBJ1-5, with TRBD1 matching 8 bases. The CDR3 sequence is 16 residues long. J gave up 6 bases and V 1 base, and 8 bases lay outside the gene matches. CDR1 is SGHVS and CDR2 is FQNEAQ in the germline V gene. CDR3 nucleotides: TGTGCCAGCAGCTTAGGGTCGGACAGGGAGGGTCAGCCCCAGCATTTT. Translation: CASSLGSDREGQPQHF.

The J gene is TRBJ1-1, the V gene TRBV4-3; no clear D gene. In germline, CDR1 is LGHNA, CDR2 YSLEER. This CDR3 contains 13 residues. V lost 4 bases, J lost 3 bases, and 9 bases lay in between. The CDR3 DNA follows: TGCGCCAGCAGCCGAAGGCTGGACACTGAAGCTTTCTTT. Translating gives CASSRRLDTEAFF.

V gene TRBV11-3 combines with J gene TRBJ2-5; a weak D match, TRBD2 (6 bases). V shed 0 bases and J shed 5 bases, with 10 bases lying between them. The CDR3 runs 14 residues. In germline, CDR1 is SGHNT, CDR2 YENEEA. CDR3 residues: CASSLDGGTETQYF. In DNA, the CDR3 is TGTGCCAGCAGCTTAGATGGGGGGACGGAGACCCAGTACTTC. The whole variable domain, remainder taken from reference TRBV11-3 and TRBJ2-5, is EAGVVQSPRYKIIEKKQPVAFWCNPISGHNTLYWYLQNLGQGPELLIRYENEEAVDDSQLPKDRFSAERLKGVDSTLKIQPAELGDSAVYLCASSLDGGTETQYFGPGTRLLVL.

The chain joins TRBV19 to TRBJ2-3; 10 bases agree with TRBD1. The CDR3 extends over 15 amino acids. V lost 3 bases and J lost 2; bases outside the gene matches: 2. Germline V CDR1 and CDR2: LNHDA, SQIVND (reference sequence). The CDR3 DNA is TGTGCCAGTAGTATCGGGACAGGGGTCACAGATACGCAGTATTTT. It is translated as CASSIGTGVTDTQYF.

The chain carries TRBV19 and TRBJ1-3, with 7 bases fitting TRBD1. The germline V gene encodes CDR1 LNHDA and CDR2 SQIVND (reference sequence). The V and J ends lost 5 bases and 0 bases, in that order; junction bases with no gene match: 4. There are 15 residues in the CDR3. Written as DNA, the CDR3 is TGTGCCAGTAGTGAAACAGGGGTCTCTGGAAACACCATATATTTT. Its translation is CASSETGVSGNTIYF.

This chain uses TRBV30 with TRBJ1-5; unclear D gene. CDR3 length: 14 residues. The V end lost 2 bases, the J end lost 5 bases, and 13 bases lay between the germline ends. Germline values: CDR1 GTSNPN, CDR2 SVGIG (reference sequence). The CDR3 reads CAWSQSTDDQPQHF. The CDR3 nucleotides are TGTGCCTGGAGTCAGAGCACGGACGATCAGCCCCAGCATTTT. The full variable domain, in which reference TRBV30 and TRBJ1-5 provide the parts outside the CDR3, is SQTIHQWPATLVQPVGSPLSLECTVEGTSNPNLYWYRQAAGRGLQLLFYSVGIGQISSEVPQNLSASRPQDRQFILSSKKLLLSDSGFYLCAWSQSTDDQPQHFGDGTRLSIL.

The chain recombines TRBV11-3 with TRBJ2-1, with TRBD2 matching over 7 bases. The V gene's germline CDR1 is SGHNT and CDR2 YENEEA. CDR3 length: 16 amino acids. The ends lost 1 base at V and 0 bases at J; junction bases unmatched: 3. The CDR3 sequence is CASSLVCGSSYNEQFF. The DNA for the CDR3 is TGTGCCAGCAGCTTAGTCTGCGGGAGCTCCTACAATGAGCAGTTCTTC.